The 27 T cell receptor beta chains below were found in one sample sequenced in a study of blood T cell repertoires in COVID-19. The data were produced by immunoSEQ multiplex PCR, yet TCRdb's version contains in-frame clones alone and is incomplete. The sample lists 75,000 to 100,000 clones; about 83% were seen once. Sequenced input: peripheral blood. The source of these receptors is a man in his sixties with acute or convalescent COVID-19.

The chain links TRBV2 to TRBJ1-1; TRBD1 might be the D (6 bases). CDR1 and CDR2 from the germline V gene are SNHLY and FYNNEI. Trimming pared 4 bases from V and 0 bases from J, leaving 12 bases between. The CDR3 totals 15 residues. As DNA, the CDR3 is TGTGCCAGCAGTGTAGACAGGCAGCTGAACACTGAAGCTTTCTTT. The encoded protein is CASSVDRQLNTEAFF.

The rearrangement uses TRBV7-6 and TRBJ2-3; 8 nucleotides match TRBD2. V was pared by 5 bases and J by 2 bases, with 9 bases of the junction left unmatched. This CDR3 has 16 residues. In germline, CDR1 is SGHVS, CDR2 FNYEAQ. The DNA for the CDR3 is TGTGCCAGCAGCCCCGGACTAGCTCAGCACACAGATACGCAGTATTTT. The encoded protein is CASSPGLAQHTDTQYF.

The chain carries TRBV10-3 and TRBJ2-5; 9 nucleotides match TRBD2. The V gene's germline CDR1 is ENHRY and CDR2 SYGVKD. V lost 11 bases and J lost 3; bases outside the gene matches: 7. This CDR3 contains 13 residues. CDR3 coding DNA: TGTGCCGTTCAACCTAGCGGGGAAGAGACCCAGTACTTC. Amino acid sequence: CAVQPSGEETQYF.

This clone was counted only a few times. The chain links TRBV2 to TRBJ1-5, with 8 positions matching TRBD1. CDR1 is SNHLY, CDR2 FYNNEI, per germline. CDR3 length: 15 amino acids. J gave up 4 bases and V 7 bases, and 9 bases lay outside the gene matches. The CDR3 is CASTRGTGGNQPQHF. Here the CDR3 DNA reads TGTGCCAGCACCCGAGGGACAGGTGGGAATCAGCCCCAGCATTTT.

The genes are TRBV10-3 and TRBJ1-1; D is possibly TRBD1 (5 bases). The CDR3 is made up of 14 amino acids. V lost 5 bases and J lost 3, with 13 bases in between. The germline V gene has CDR1 ENHRY and CDR2 SYGVKD. CDR3 sequence: CAISKGSADTEAFF. CDR3 nucleotides: TGTGCCATCAGTAAGGGGTCGGCGGACACTGAAGCTTTCTTT.

The rearrangement joins TRBV30 to TRBJ1-2; no clear D gene. The CDR3 is 14 amino acids. Germline-derived CDR1 and CDR2 are GTSNPN and SVGIG (reference sequence). The germline V and J ends were trimmed by 5 bases and 1 base, with 14 bases remaining between them. This CDR3 is CAWEPFESNYGYTF. The CDR3 DNA sequence: TGTGCCTGGGAGCCCTTTGAGAGTAACTATGGCTACACCTTC.

J is TRBJ1-6 and V is TRBV30; 12 bases fit TRBD1. The CDR3 is 19 amino acids. V shed 3 bases, J shed 0 bases, and the junction held 9 bases outside the gene matches. Germline V CDR1 and CDR2: GTSNPN, SVGIG (reference sequence). In DNA form, the CDR3 reads TGTGCCTGGAGCCGGGACAGGGGGCTGCTCGACTCCTATAATTCACCCCTCCACTTT. Encoded protein: CAWSRDRGLLDSYNSPLHF. Complete variable domain (other parts from reference TRBV30 and TRBJ1-6): SQTIHQWPATLVQPVGSPLSLECTVEGTSNPNLYWYRQAAGRGLQLLFYSVGIGQISSEVPQNLSASRPQDRQFILSSKKLLLSDSGFYLCAWSRDRGLLDSYNSPLHFGNGTRLTVT.

The V and J genes are TRBV20-1 and TRBJ2-7; TRBD1 is a possible D gene (5 bases). V was shortened by 6 bases and J by 7 bases, with 13 bases between the two germline ends. The germline V gene encodes CDR1 DFQATT and CDR2 SNEGSKA (reference sequence). CDR3 length: 11 amino acids. The CDR3 sequence: CSARKGMEQYF. CDR3 nucleotide sequence: TGCAGTGCCCGAAAGGGGATGGAGCAGTACTTC.

The V and J genes are TRBV7-2 and TRBJ1-6, with 12 nucleotides matching TRBD1. The trim removed 5 bases at V and 10 bases at J, leaving 9 bases unmatched. Germline CDR1 SGHTA, CDR2 FQGNSA. The CDR3 contains 16 residues. The CDR3 spells CASSLPAGTGGSPLHF. DNA of the CDR3: TGTGCCAGCAGCCTGCCAGCTGGGACAGGGGGCTCACCCCTCCACTTT.

The chain couples TRBV15 to TRBJ1-1; 8 bases line up with TRBD1. This CDR3 spans 13 amino acids. Germline values: CDR1 LNHNV, CDR2 YYDKDF (reference sequence). V trimming: 6 bases; J trimming: 4 bases; junction bases outside the gene matches: 4. CDR3 DNA sequence: TGTGCCACCAGTCGGACAGGGCTCACTGAAGCTTTCTTT. This sequence encodes CATSRTGLTEAFF.

This chain uses TRBV21-1 with TRBJ1-6; the table assigns TRBD1, which was not confirmed against the DNA. TRBV21-1 is recorded as a pseudogene. CDR3 length equals 15 residues. CDR3 in DNA: TGTGCCAGCAGCGGTAGGACAGTCTATAATTCACCCCTCCACTTT. Translated, it gives CASSGRTVYNSPLHF.

The rearrangement joins TRBV3-1 (or the pseudogene TRBV3-2) to TRBJ2-1, with 10 bases lining up with TRBD2. CDR1 and CDR2 from the germline V gene are LGHDT and YNNKEL (reference sequence). V gave up 1 base and J gave up 6 bases; unmatched junction bases: 6. CDR3 length equals 16 residues. The CDR3 nucleotides read TGTGCCAGCAGCCAAGGACAGCGGGGGGGCCGCAATGAGCAGTTCTTC. Translated: CASSQGQRGGRNEQFF.

The V call is TRBV3-1 (or the pseudogene TRBV3-2), the J call TRBJ2-3; 8 nucleotides align to TRBD2. Trimming cost V 1 base and J 1 base; bases outside gene matches: 4. This CDR3 has 16 amino acids. The germline CDR1 and CDR2 sequences are LGHDT and YNNKEL (reference sequence). CDR3 in amino acids: CASSQGWGLGTDTQYF. CDR3 nucleotide sequence: TGTGCCAGCAGCCAAGGATGGGGACTAGGCACAGATACGCAGTATTTT.

The rearrangement uses TRBV6-6 and TRBJ1-6; D perhaps matches TRBD1 (5 bases). From germline, CDR1 is MNHNY and CDR2 SVGAGI (reference sequence). The CDR3 contains 17 residues. Trimming pared 6 bases from V and 0 bases from J, leaving 15 bases between. CDR3 coding DNA: TGTGCCAGCAGCCGAAGCGCTGGGGCCTCCTATAATTCACCCCTCCACTTT. It yields the protein CASSRSAGASYNSPLHF.

This chain joins TRBV10-1 and TRBJ2-2, with a possible D match to TRBD1 (6 bases). The V gene lost 6 bases and the J gene lost 2 bases, with 16 bases spanning the gap. CDR1 and CDR2 from the germline V gene are WNHNN and SYGVQD (reference sequence). CDR3 length: 16 residues. The CDR3 nucleotides are TGCGCCAGCAGCTCTGAGTGGGGGCCAAACACCGGGGAGCTGTTTTTT. Encoded protein: CASSSEWGPNTGELFF.

The chain combines TRBV29-1 with TRBJ1-2, with TRBD1 as a possible D gene (5 bases). Germline V lookup: CDR1 SQVTM, CDR2 ANQGSEA. Trimming removed 1 base from V and 4 bases from J, with 13 bases in between. The CDR3 totals 14 residues. CDR3 nucleotides: TGCAGCGTTGAAGGTCAGGGAAGCTTCTATGGCTACACCTTC. Translation: CSVEGQGSFYGYTF.

The rearrangement links TRBV9 to TRBJ2-5, with TRBD2 matching over 8 bases. In germline, CDR1 is SGDLS, CDR2 YYNGEE. Losses at the gene ends were 7 bases for V and 2 bases for J; bases not matched to a gene: 7. The CDR3 has 14 amino acids. DNA for the CDR3: TGTGCCAGCGCCCCTGGCGGGGGGCAAGAGACCCAGTACTTC. It translates to CASAPGGGQETQYF. Combining the CDR3 with reference TRBV9 and TRBJ2-5 gives the whole variable domain DSGVTQTPKHLITATGQRVTLRCSPRSGDLSVYWYQQSLDQGLQFLIQYYNGEERAKGNILERFSAQQFPDLHSELNLSSLELGDSALYFCASAPGGGQETQYFGPGTRLLVL.

V is TRBV19 and J is TRBJ2-1; D perhaps matches TRBD2 (5 bases). From germline, CDR1 is LNHDA and CDR2 SQIVND (reference sequence). V was clipped by 7 bases and J by 3 bases, with 10 bases between them. The CDR3 runs 13 residues. The CDR3 nucleotides read TGTGCCAGTATGGAGGTAGGCTACAATGAGCAGTTCTTC. This codes for CASMEVGYNEQFF.

The chain recombines TRBV4-3 with TRBJ2-7; D is perhaps TRBD2 (6 bases). This CDR3 spans 14 amino acids. Trimming removed 1 base at V and 6 bases at J, with 13 bases between. Germline lookup yields CDR1 LGHNA and CDR2 YSLEER. The CDR3, as DNA: TGCGCCAGCAGCCAAGTTCACGGGCGGGGCGAGCAGTACTTC. It codes for CASSQVHGRGEQYF.

The V gene is TRBV5-1, the J gene TRBJ2-1; 10 positions agree with TRBD2. CDR1 SGHRS and CDR2 YFSETQ come from the germline V gene. The CDR3 has 16 amino acids. V lost 4 bases to trimming and J lost 8 bases; unmatched junction nucleotides: 12. CDR3: CASSPPKAGGHDEQFF. CDR3 sequence (DNA): TGCGCCAGCAGCCCCCCAAAAGCGGGGGGGCACGATGAGCAGTTCTTC.

This clone occurred once. The V gene is TRBV19, the J gene TRBJ1-3, with D hard to call. The V gene's germline CDR1 is LNHDA and CDR2 SQIVND (reference sequence). This CDR3 has 13 residues. The V end lost 7 bases, the J end lost 0 bases, and 7 bases lay between the germline ends. The chain's CDR3 is CASTVSSGNTIYF. The CDR3 DNA sequence: TGTGCCAGTACGGTTAGCTCTGGAAACACCATATATTTT.

The chain employs TRBV11-2 and TRBJ1-3, with D hard to call. Germline loops: CDR1 SGHAT, CDR2 FQNNGV. The CDR3 sequence is 19 residues long. V gave up 2 bases and J gave up 1 base, with 21 bases separating them. This chain's CDR3 is CASSLRIVSTGASGNTIYF. The DNA for the CDR3 is TGTGCCAGCAGCTTACGAATAGTCTCGACGGGAGCTTCTGGAAACACCATATATTTT.

This chain uses TRBV5-1 with TRBJ2-1; 7 bases agree with TRBD1. This CDR3 region has 15 residues. With V trimmed by 1 base and J by 2 bases, 3 bases remained unmatched. The V gene's germline CDR1 is SGHRS and CDR2 YFSETQ. CDR3 nucleotide sequence: TGCGCCAGCAGCTTGACAGGGGCCCCCTACAATGAGCAGTTCTTC. This gives the protein CASSLTGAPYNEQFF.

This clone was detected ten times or more. The chain joins TRBV5-1 to TRBJ2-3; TRBD2 might be the D (5 bases). The CDR3 loop spans 14 amino acids. Trimming cost V 4 bases and J 0 bases, with 9 bases left between them. Germline V gene sequence: CDR1 SGHRS, CDR2 YFSETQ. For the CDR3, the DNA is TGCGCCAGCAGCGGGAGTTCTAGCACAGATACGCAGTATTTT. Amino acid sequence: CASSGSSSTDTQYF.

The genes are TRBV3-1 (or the pseudogene TRBV3-2) and TRBJ1-4; TRBD1 agrees at 8 bases. Trimming took 0 bases from V and 3 from J; bases not matched to a gene: 12. This CDR3 is 19 amino acids long. Germline assignment: CDR1 LGHDT and CDR2 YNNKEL (reference sequence). The CDR3 spells CASSQDVAGGAGSNEKLFF. CDR3 DNA sequence: TGTGCCAGCAGCCAAGATGTAGCAGGGGGCGCGGGGTCTAATGAAAAACTGTTTTTT.

The gene calls are TRBV11-2 and TRBJ2-2, with 11 bases identical to TRBD2. V was clipped by 2 bases and J by 5 bases; unmatched bases: 4. This CDR3 has 16 residues. From germline, CDR1 is SGHAT and CDR2 FQNNGV. This CDR3 reads CASSLFRLAGTGELFF. CDR3 DNA: TGTGCCAGCAGCTTATTTCGACTAGCGGGGACCGGGGAGCTGTTTTTT. The full variable domain, completed using reference TRBV11-2 and TRBJ2-2, is EAGVAQSPRYKIIEKRQSVAFWCNPISGHATLYWYQQILGQGPKLLIQFQNNGVVDDSQLPKDRFSAERLKGVDSTLKIQPAKLEDSAVYLCASSLFRLAGTGELFFGEGSRLTVL.

This rearrangement joins TRBV12-3 or TRBV12-4 to TRBJ1-5; possibly TRBD1 for D (6 bases). The CDR3 has 13 amino acids. V was clipped by 6 bases and J by 3 bases, with 9 bases between them. CDR3: CASRRQDNQPQHF. As DNA, the CDR3 is TGTGCCAGCAGAAGACAGGACAATCAGCCCCAGCATTTT.